Reported below is one T cell receptor (beta chain). This entry belongs to a study of blood T cell repertoires in COVID-19. This CDR3 contains 14 residues. Per germline, CDR1 MDHEN and CDR2 SYDVKM. V lost 7 bases to trimming and J lost 2 bases; unmatched junction nucleotides: 3. The assay was immunoSEQ multiplex PCR, and TCRdb's table has in-frame clones only and misses some. Of around 260,000 clones listed, roughly 85% are singletons. This sequence originates from a woman aged 25-40 years who had recovered from COVID-19. The specimen was PBMCs or T cells enriched from blood (not recorded which). This chain uses TRBV28 with TRBJ1-5; 9 positions match TRBD1. The CDR3 DNA is TGTGCCAGCAAACAGGGGGCTGGCAATCAGCCCCAGCATTTT. This encodes CASKQGAGNQPQHF. The complete variable domain, with remaining parts taken from reference TRBV28 and TRBJ1-5, reads DVKVTQSSRYLVKRTGEKVFLECVQDMDHENMFWYRQDPGLGLRLIYFSYDVKMKEKGDIPEGYSVSREKKERFSLILESASTNQTSMYLCASKQGAGNQPQHFGDGTRLSIL.